This record covers a single T cell receptor beta chain. Its antigen is not yet known. There are no base qualities to consult, and no much larger clone falls within one base. Every donor was a healthy Caucasian. The sample is drawn from a study of identical twins listed by TCRdb under 2016. Looking at the study overall: The study deep-sequenced TCR alpha and beta repertoires from monozygotic twins, unrelated adults of various ages and cord blood to test whether fetal clonotypes persist. To rule out contamination, the twin experiments were replicated at different times with different library preparation protocols. Findings and caveats that apply to the study as a whole: Invariant T cells such as MAIT and iNKT could partly confound zero-insertion analyses, though diverse VJ usage argued against this for most clonotypes. Because the same donors could not be followed over many years, conclusions were based on cross-sectional statistical analysis. Recombination models systematically underestimated out-of-frame TCR alpha sharing in monozygotic twins but agreed with sharing between unrelated individuals. In beta out-of-frame sequences, excess twin sharing was weaker, because having fewer shared sequences lowered the signal-to-noise ratio. Fewer insertions were carried by abundant cord blood beta clonotypes, a similar but weaker trend appeared in young adult naive repertoires, and no such trend appeared in memory repertoires. Compared with coincidental sharing between unrelated individuals, an excess of low generation-probability sequences was observed among out-of-frame TCR alpha sequences shared between twins.

Receptor libraries were prepared by 5' RACE. Instrument on record: Illumina HiSeq 2000. Template switching added a universal primer binding site, and the final cDNA carried a unique molecular identifier that allowed TCR cDNA molecules to be counted accurately. Specific primers in the conserved constant-segment region were used to synthesize first-strand cDNA for TCR alpha and beta chains. To control for contamination, every cDNA library was double barcoded, receiving both a SMART-Mk sample barcode and Illumina barcodes. TruSeq adapter sequences and Illumina sample barcodes were added in two successive PCR steps. TCR alpha and beta cDNA libraries were sequenced on the Illumina HiSeq platform with custom primers. The authors processed their data as follows. Unique molecular identifiers were extracted from raw reads with MiGEC, and CDR3 positions were determined with MiXCR. For each individual, recombination models were inferred using an EM algorithm with the repgenHMM and IGoR tools. The analysis of shared clonotypes was done with the tcR package in R, with sharing normalized by the product of cloneset sizes. To study raw recombination free of thymic and clonal selection effects, out-of-frame nonproductive sequences were analyzed. TCRdb applied fastp at Q25 and MiXCR to the public reads, then kept only in-frame beta chains. Identical CDR3 proteins give one entry, which carries the most common genes and DNA. V and J calls and clone size were set by TCRdb, not the authors. The sample table records around 1.7 million distinct CDR3 sequences; 32% of these occur just once. The ten biggest clones cover roughly 0.3% of the sample.

Relative to germline, V is 0 bases shorter and J is 5 bases shorter, with 14 bases between their ends. As encoded in the germline V gene (reference sequence), CDR1 is DFQATT while CDR2 is SNEGSKA. From its cysteine to its phenylalanine, the CDR3 spans 14 amino acids. CDR3 DNA is the only sequence kept; it has 42 bases, read in frame from the first base. Recombination connected TRBV20-1 to TRBJ2-7, with the D gene call left open. The receptor was isolated from a newborn girl in good health. The sequenced material came from cord blood. The CDR3 amino acid sequence is: CSAREGYTVHEQYF. The base sequence is TGCAGTGCTAGAGAGGGCTATACGGTCCACGAGCAGTACTTC.